This entry lists 24 T cell receptor beta chains sequenced from one sample in a study of blood T cell repertoires in COVID-19. Measured with immunoSEQ multiplex PCR; TCRdb has only the in-frame clones, and not every one. The sample includes around 150,000 clones, 81% seen only once; the top ten take 11%. What was sequenced was peripheral blood. The source of these receptors is a man aged 55 to 70 with active or convalescent COVID-19.

This chain connects TRBV2 to TRBJ1-2, with 9 bases lining up with TRBD1. Germline V gene data show CDR1 as SNHLY and CDR2 as FYNNEI. The CDR3 length is 12 residues. After removal of 10 bases from V and 4 bases from J, the junction contained 4 bases not matched to a gene. The CDR3 here is CATLTGGYGYTF. CDR3 in DNA: TGTGCCACCCTGACAGGGGGCTATGGCTACACCTTC. Drawing the rest from reference TRBV2 and TRBJ1-2, the complete variable domain is EPEVTQTPSHQVTQMGQEVILRCVPISNHLYFYWYRQILGQKVEFLVSFYNNEISEKSEIFDDQFSVERPDGSNFTLKIRSTKLEDSAMYFCATLTGGYGYTFGSGTRLTVV.

This clone was picked up one time. V and J are TRBV7-2 and TRBJ1-5; TRBD1 agrees at 10 bases. Trimming cost V 7 bases and J 4 bases; bases outside gene matches: 7. This CDR3 is 15 amino acids long. CDR1 SGHTA and CDR2 FQGNSA come from the germline V gene. The CDR3 DNA reads TGTGCCAGCATCTGGACAGGGGGAGATAATCAGCCCCAGCATTTT. Its translation: CASIWTGGDNQPQHF.

The chain employs TRBV11-1 and TRBJ2-1, with 15 bases fitting TRBD2. J gave up 10 bases and V 6 bases, and 7 bases lay outside the gene matches. This CDR3 contains 15 residues. Germline V gene lookup returns CDR1 SGHAT and CDR2 FQDESV (reference sequence). The DNA of the CDR3 is TGTGCCAGCAGGCCGGGACTAGCGGGGGGCGGGGAGCAGTTCTTC. This codes for CASRPGLAGGGEQFF.

The chain combines TRBV24-1 with TRBJ1-5; unclear D gene. V was clipped by 3 bases and J by 9 bases, with 8 bases between them. The CDR3 consists of 12 residues. The germline gives CDR1 KGHDR, CDR2 SFDVKD. CDR3 bases: TGTGCCACCAGTGATGACCTAGGGCCCCAGCATTTT. It yields the protein CATSDDLGPQHF.

CDR3 sequence: CASSDINRASSYNEQFF. The DNA of the CDR3 is TGTGCCAGCAGCGACATAAACAGGGCCAGCTCCTACAATGAGCAGTTCTTC. The V gene is TRBV7-9, the J gene TRBJ2-1; a possible D gene is TRBD1 (6 bases). Per germline, CDR1 SEHNR and CDR2 FQNEAQ (reference sequence). The CDR3 loop spans 17 amino acids. Trimming cost V 5 bases and J 0 bases, with 17 bases left between them.

The CDR3 nucleotides are TGTGCCGTGGGGAGCTCCTACAATGAGCAGTTCTTC. Residues: CAVGSSYNEQFF. V is TRBV6-5 and J is TRBJ2-1; D is possibly TRBD2 (5 bases). The CDR3 contains 12 residues. Deletions cut 11 bases from V and 0 bases from J, with 8 bases between. Germline assignment: CDR1 MNHEY and CDR2 SVGAGI.

V and J are TRBV5-1 and TRBJ1-3; possibly TRBD1 for D (5 bases). This CDR3 contains 14 residues. CDR1 SGHRS and CDR2 YFSETQ come from the germline V gene. The ends were cut back, 4 bases at V and 0 bases at J, with 8 bases in the middle. This CDR3 reads CASSKDISGNTIYF. The CDR3 coding sequence is TGCGCCAGCAGCAAGGACATCTCTGGAAACACCATATATTTT. The full variable domain, in which reference TRBV5-1 and TRBJ1-3 provide the parts outside the CDR3, is KAGVTQTPRYLIKTRGQQVTLSCSPISGHRSVSWYQQTPGQGLQFLFEYFSETQRNKGNFPGRFSGRQFSNSRSEMNVSTLELGDSALYLCASSKDISGNTIYFGEGSWLTVV.

The V gene is TRBV3-1 (or the pseudogene TRBV3-2), the J gene TRBJ2-3, with a possible D match to TRBD1 (5 bases). The germline V gene encodes CDR1 LGHDT and CDR2 YNNKEL (reference sequence). CDR3 length: 15 amino acids. Trimming removed 5 bases from V and 2 bases from J, with 14 bases in between. DNA for the CDR3: TGTGCCAGCAGCACATCCCAGGGAAACACAGATACGCAGTATTTT. Residues: CASSTSQGNTDTQYF.

This rearrangement joins TRBV18 to TRBJ1-5; tentatively, D is TRBD1 (6 bases). The CDR3 length is 16 residues. With 3 bases removed from V and 5 bases from J, the gap between germline ends came to 17 bases. CDR1 and CDR2 from the germline V gene are KGHSH and LQKENI. As DNA, the CDR3 is TGTGCCAGCTCACCGACGGCCAGGGGAGATGATCAGCCCCAGCATTTT. This encodes CASSPTARGDDQPQHF.

The chain uses TRBV5-1 and TRBJ2-6; D is possibly TRBD1 (5 bases). V gave up 0 bases and J gave up 0 bases, with 7 bases separating them. Germline V lookup: CDR1 SGHRS, CDR2 YFSETQ. This CDR3 contains 16 residues. The CDR3 loop is CASSLATGSGANVLTF. The CDR3 coding sequence is TGCGCCAGCAGCTTGGCCACAGGCTCTGGGGCCAACGTCCTGACTTTC. Complete variable domain (other parts from reference TRBV5-1 and TRBJ2-6): KAGVTQTPRYLIKTRGQQVTLSCSPISGHRSVSWYQQTPGQGLQFLFEYFSETQRNKGNFPGRFSGRQFSNSRSEMNVSTLELGDSALYLCASSLATGSGANVLTFGAGSRLTVL.

This chain uses TRBV20-1 with TRBJ2-7; TRBD2 agrees at 12 bases. CDR3 length equals 15 residues. The V gene's germline CDR1 is DFQATT and CDR2 SNEGSKA (reference sequence). After removal of 3 bases from V and 1 base from J, the junction contained 4 bases not matched to a gene. The DNA of the CDR3 is TGCAGTGCTAGTCCTGGGACTAGCGGGTCCTACGAGCAGTACTTC. Translated, it gives CSASPGTSGSYEQYF.

This clone has a single count. V is TRBV6-5 and J is TRBJ2-7; 8 bases agree with TRBD2. J gave up 4 bases and V 7 bases, and 6 bases lay outside the gene matches. The V gene's germline CDR1 is MNHEY and CDR2 SVGAGI. This CDR3 has 13 residues. CDR3 in DNA: TGTGCCAGCATAATTAGCGGGATTTACGAGCAGTACTTC. Amino acid sequence: CASIISGIYEQYF.

The chain employs TRBV28 and TRBJ2-1; 7 positions agree with TRBD2. The CDR3 covers 16 residues. CDR1 is MDHEN, CDR2 SYDVKM, per germline. V lost 7 bases to trimming and J lost 10 bases; unmatched junction nucleotides: 19. The CDR3 DNA follows: TGTGCCAGCACTTACCCTGGGGCCAGCCGGGGAGGGGAGCAGTTCTTC. Protein: CASTYPGASRGGEQFF.

The gene calls are TRBV2 and TRBJ2-7; D perhaps matches TRBD1 (6 bases). V lost 3 bases to trimming and J lost 5 bases, with 17 bases between them. Per germline, CDR1 SNHLY and CDR2 FYNNEI. This CDR3 region has 15 residues. DNA for the CDR3: TGTGCCAGCAGTGAGTCCTGGGGGCGCAGGCACGAGCAGTACTTC. The encoded protein is CASSESWGRRHEQYF.

The chain carries TRBV2 and TRBJ2-5, with 12 bases lining up with TRBD2. V lost 2 bases to trimming and J lost 4 bases; unmatched junction nucleotides: 11. The germline gives CDR1 SNHLY, CDR2 FYNNEI. The CDR3 is 18 residues long. The CDR3 coding sequence is TGTGCCAGCAGTGAACGGGCTAGCGGGGGGGCCGGGCTAGAGACCCAGTACTTC. It codes for CASSERASGGAGLETQYF.

The chain carries TRBV5-1 and TRBJ1-2; 7 nucleotides match TRBD1. The V gene's germline CDR1 is SGHRS and CDR2 YFSETQ. V dropped 4 bases and J dropped 2; count of bases not matched to a gene: 5. The CDR3 loop spans 14 amino acids. CDR3 coding DNA: TGCGCCAGCAGCCCGGGGGACAGAAACTATGGCTACACCTTC. This sequence encodes CASSPGDRNYGYTF.

This chain uses TRBV7-8 with TRBJ2-1; 9 bases are shared with TRBD2. The V and J ends lost 1 base and 3 bases, in that order; junction bases with no gene match: 10. Germline lookup yields CDR1 SGHVS and CDR2 FQNEAQ. The CDR3 runs to 18 residues. CDR3 region: CASSLGSGGGDIYNEQFF. Here the CDR3 DNA reads TGTGCCAGCAGCTTAGGTTCAGGCGGGGGGGATATCTACAATGAGCAGTTCTTC.

The chain has TRBV5-4 and TRBJ2-1; D may be TRBD1 (5 bases). The germline V and J ends were trimmed by 4 bases and 1 base, with 12 bases remaining between them. CDR1 and CDR2 (germline): SGHNT, YYREEE (reference sequence). The CDR3 length is 15 residues. CDR3 amino acids: CASSEKRGSYNEQFF. The CDR3 nucleotides read TGTGCCAGCAGCGAAAAAAGGGGTTCCTACAATGAGCAGTTCTTC.

The genes are TRBV7-6 and TRBJ2-1; D may be TRBD1 (6 bases). V was clipped by 2 bases and J by 0 bases, with 17 bases between them. CDR3 size: 18 residues. CDR1 is SGHVS and CDR2 is FNYEAQ in the germline V gene. The CDR3 is CASSLSAWGPGSYNEQFF. CDR3 sequence (DNA): TGTGCCAGCAGCTTATCGGCGTGGGGGCCAGGCTCCTACAATGAGCAGTTCTTC.

This clone was seen only once. This CDR3 is CASSFAHSNQPQHF. The CDR3 DNA sequence: TGTGCCAGCAGCTTTGCGCATAGCAATCAGCCCCAGCATTTT. The rearrangement uses TRBV5-6 and TRBJ1-5; D is undetermined. The CDR3 is made up of 14 amino acids. Trimming took 2 bases from V and 0 from J, leaving 6 bases between them. The germline gives CDR1 SGHDT, CDR2 YYEEEE.

This clone was found once. CDR3 in DNA: TGCAGCGTAAGAACAGGGGTAGGGCAGGGACCGGACACTGAAGCTTTCTTT. Translation: CSVRTGVGQGPDTEAFF. This chain uses TRBV29-1 with TRBJ1-1, with TRBD1 matching over 7 bases. This CDR3 region has 17 residues. The V and J ends lost 6 bases and 3 bases, in that order; junction bases with no gene match: 19. CDR1 is SQVTM, CDR2 ANQGSEA, per germline.

The chain couples TRBV5-1 to TRBJ2-3; 12 bases match TRBD2. Germline V gives CDR1 SGHRS, CDR2 YFSETQ. The CDR3 is 15 residues long. Trimming at V came to 3 bases and at J to 6 bases, leaving 5 bases not matched to a gene. DNA for the CDR3: TGCGCCAGCAGCTCCGGACTAGCGGGACCGGATACGCAGTATTTT. Amino acids: CASSSGLAGPDTQYF.

V gene TRBV11-3 combines with J gene TRBJ2-1; a weak D match, TRBD2 (5 bases). Germline V lookup: CDR1 SGHNT, CDR2 YENEEA. The V end lost 2 bases, the J end lost 1 base, and 9 bases lay between the germline ends. This CDR3 is 15 amino acids long. CDR3 loop: CASSLSSFSYNEQFF. The CDR3, as DNA: TGTGCCAGCAGCTTATCTAGCTTTTCCTACAATGAGCAGTTCTTC.

The rearrangement joins TRBV9 to TRBJ2-1, with TRBD1 matching over 8 bases. Germline V gene data show CDR1 as SGDLS and CDR2 as YYNGEE. The CDR3 extends over 15 amino acids. After removal of 0 bases from V and 2 bases from J, the junction contained 1 base not matched to a gene. The CDR3 DNA reads TGTGCCAGCAGCGTAGTCAGGGGGCCCTACAATGAGCAGTTCTTC. Its translation: CASSVVRGPYNEQFF.